The clone carrying this T cell receptor beta chain was recorded a few times. What it binds is not known. The data are from a study of breast tumors, draining lymph nodes, adjacent tissues. Notes on the study in general: The lymph node origin of tumor T cells was framed as consistent with a hypothesis, not demonstrated. Most tumor T cells seemingly derive from lymph node, then expand in tumor. Luminal-like breast cancer showed significantly greater tumor-nontumor repertoire similarity than basal-like breast cancer did. Tumors had less TCR diversity than lymph nodes, more than nontumor tissue.

TCRdb re-called the multiplex PCR reads through MiXCR, storing one row per CDR3 protein. The sample lists around 140,000 distinct CDR3 sequences; 20% to 25% were seen once. Samples came from axillary lymph nodes draining the breast cancer. After removal of 6 bases from V and 5 bases from J, the junction contained 15 bases not matched to a gene. CDR1 and CDR2 (germline): MNHEY, SVGAGI. The CDR3 consists of 17 residues. Sequenced sample: axillary lymph node tissue. The sequence came from a female donor with breast cancer. Some clones in this sample may be carry-over from other donors' samples. The chain joins TRBV6-5 to TRBJ1-2; 10 positions agree with TRBD1. The CDR3 here is CASSSGTGVRSGYGYTF. CDR3 sequence (DNA): TGTGCCAGCAGCTCCGGGACAGGGGTCAGGTCTGGGTATGGCTACACCTTC.